This TCR beta chain was documented in a study of T cells in Graves' hyperthyroidism and ophthalmopathy. Newly diagnosed hyperthyroidism, duration under 2 months, in patients aged 18 to 65. Germline values: CDR1 DFQATT, CDR2 SNEGSKA (reference sequence). CDR3 length: 15 amino acids. V was pared by 3 bases and J by 0 bases, with 14 bases between. TCR beta CDR3 sequences were amplified from RNA transcripts. A set of HTBI primers served as the primers for a first-round RT-PCR of the TCR CDR3. TCRdb recomputed calls from the multiplex PCR reads with MiXCR, one row per CDR3 protein. There are around 560,000 distinct CDR3 sequences in the sample; approximately 16% occur only once, and approximately 18% lies in the top ten.

This TCR came from a woman aged 18-30 years with Graves' hyperthyroidism. The chain employs TRBV20-1 and TRBJ1-2; D is ambiguous. Sequencing input: blood. The CDR3 DNA sequence: TGCAGTGCTAGTCCCGGGTTCCGAGCTAACTATGGCTACACCTTC. It translates to CSASPGFRANYGYTF.